These T cell receptor beta chains were read from a single sample in a study. TCRdb re-called the RT-PCR reads with MiXCR, one entry per CDR3 protein. Of about 700,000 distinct CDR3 sequences in the sample, over 12% were seen once. The sample consisted of memory CD4+ T cells from blood. These receptors were taken from a female donor in good health, serving as a healthy control. Both conserved end residues are part of each CDR3. The D gene is left open where the match is weak. The size field is filled for only some rows; it gives once, few, many or a size class.

abundance,j_gene,v_gene,d_gene,CDR3nt,CDR3aa
many,TRBJ2-2,TRBV4-1,TRBD1,TGCGCCAGCAGCCACGGACAGGGGAACGGGGAGCTGTTTTTT,CASSHGQGNGELFF
.,TRBJ2-3,TRBV20-1,.,TGCAGTGCTAGTGGTGGAGGGGGTTCTCGGGCAGACACAGATACGCAGTATTTT,CSASGGGGSRADTDTQYF
many,TRBJ2-5,TRBV7-7,TRBD2,TGTGCCAGCAGCCGGGGGGGAGGAAACTTGGGAGAGACCCAGTACTTC,CASSRGGGNLGETQYF
.,TRBJ2-1,TRBV4-3,.,TGCGCCAGCAGCCAAGCCCCGGGACCCACCTACAATGAGCAGTTCTTC,CASSQAPGPTYNEQFF
many,TRBJ2-4,TRBV6-5,.,TGTGCCACGGGTGAGGGTCCCGCCAAAAACATTCAGTACTTC,CATGEGPAKNIQYF
few,TRBJ1-2,TRBV21-1,.,TGTGCCAGCAGCAAAGGAAGAGTCGGGAGGCCGCGGAGAGGCCTAGGGAGAGCTGGCTACACCTTC,CASSKGRVGRPRRGLGRAGYTF
few,TRBJ2-1,TRBV27,.,TGTGCCAGCAGTTTGGTCCCGAGCTCCTACAATGAGCAGTTCTTC,CASSLVPSSYNEQFF
few,TRBJ2-3,TRBV5-1,.,TGCGCCAGCAGCCGGGGTACCGGCACAGATACGCAGTATTTT,CASSRGTGTDTQYF
.,TRBJ1-5,TRBV5-7,.,TGTGCCAGCAGCCCCCTGACCACCGCTAGCAATCAGCCCCAGCATTTT,CASSPLTTASNQPQHF
.,TRBJ1-2,TRBV4-1,.,TGCGCCAGCAGCCAAGATCTCGGGGGCAGGATCGATGGTGGCTACACCTTC,CASSQDLGGRIDGGYTF
.,TRBJ2-1,TRBV7-7,TRBD2,TGTGCTAGCAGTTGGAGTAGTAGCGGGAGTTACAATGAGCAGTTCTTC,CASSWSSSGSYNEQFF
.,TRBJ2-1,TRBV15,.,TGTGCCACCAGCACCGACCGCACTTTTTACAATGAGCAGTTCTTC,CATSTDRTFYNEQFF
many,TRBJ1-2,TRBV6-5,.,TGTGCCAGCAGTGAGAGACCGGACTATGGCTACACCTTC,CASSERPDYGYTF
few,TRBJ1-3,TRBV29-1,TRBD1,TGCAGCCCCGGGCGACGGGACAGGGGTTGGAGAGACACCATATATTTT,CSPGRRDRGWRDTIYF
.,TRBJ1-1,TRBV7-8,.,TGTGCCAGCAGCTTCATAGCATCAGGGGACACTGAAGCTTTCTTT,CASSFIASGDTEAFF
many,TRBJ2-5,TRBV7-2,.,TGTGCCAGCAGCTTAACCCCCCAGCCCGAAGAGACCCAGTACTTC,CASSLTPQPEETQYF
many,TRBJ1-6,TRBV20-1,.,TGCAGTGCTAGACAGGGAGGTTCACCCCTCCACTTT,CSARQGGSPLHF
.,TRBJ2-1,TRBV5-6,TRBD1,TGTGCCAGCAGCTCTAGGGGACAGGGGAGGTACAATGAGCAGTTCTTC,CASSSRGQGRYNEQFF
many,TRBJ2-3,TRBV9,.,TGTGCCAGCAGCGTAGGGGCGACAGATACGCAGTATTTT,CASSVGATDTQYF
many,TRBJ1-1,TRBV5-1,.,TGCGCCAGCGGGGATCTGATGAACACTGAAGCTTTCTTT,CASGDLMNTEAFF
.,TRBJ1-1,TRBV5-5,TRBD1,TGTGCCAGCAGCCTTGAGGGGACAGGTTTGAATGAAGCTTTCTTT,CASSLEGTGLNEAFF
.,TRBJ2-3,TRBV4-3,.,TGCGCCAGCAGCCAAGATCAAAGCGGCTCTAGCACAGATACGCAGTATTTT,CASSQDQSGSSTDTQYF
few,TRBJ2-7,TRBV6-5,.,TGTGCCAGCATCCCTGGAGGGACCTCCTACGAGCAGTACTTC,CASIPGGTSYEQYF
.,TRBJ2-1,TRBV5-1,.,TGCGCCAGCAGCTATCTGAGTTTTGGGTCCTACAATGAGCAGTTCTTC,CASSYLSFGSYNEQFF
few,TRBJ1-5,TRBV7-9,.,TGTGCCAGCAGCTTAGGCTCCACCGCGTATAGCAATCAGCCCCAGCATTTT,CASSLGSTAYSNQPQHF
.,TRBJ2-1,TRBV12-3/TRBV12-4,.,TGTGCCAGTTTAGGGGCGGGTCGTTCCGGGAATGAGCAGTTCTTC,CASLGAGRSGNEQFF
.,TRBJ2-3,TRBV7-2,TRBD2,TGTGCCAGCAGTCGAGGACTAGGTGGGGTCACAGATACGCAGTATTTT,CASSRGLGGVTDTQYF
.,TRBJ2-5,TRBV29-1,.,TGCAGCGTTTGGGCAGGGGTGCAGACCCAGTACTTC,CSVWAGVQTQYF
many,TRBJ1-5,TRBV7-2,TRBD1,TGTGCCAGCAGCATGACAGGGACAGAGTATCAGCCCCAGCATTTT,CASSMTGTEYQPQHF
.,TRBJ2-1,TRBV4-2,TRBD2,TGTGCCAGCAGCCAAGCCTTTCTACTAGCGGGAGACCACAATGAGCAGTTCTTC,CASSQAFLLAGDHNEQFF
.,TRBJ1-2,TRBV12-3/TRBV12-4,TRBD1,TGTGCCAGCACCCTGACAGGGGCCGCTTATGGCTACACCTTC,CASTLTGAAYGYTF
.,TRBJ2-3,TRBV7-2,TRBD2,TGTGCCAGCAGCTTAGGTTTCAGACTAGCGGGACGAGTCACAGATACGCAGTATTTT,CASSLGFRLAGRVTDTQYF
few,TRBJ1-1,TRBV18,.,TGTGCCAGCTCACCGGCGGCAGGGTTGGACACTGAAGCTTTCTTT,CASSPAAGLDTEAFF
.,TRBJ2-3,TRBV20-1,.,TGCAGTGCTAGACCCGCGGACGGCACAGATACGCAGTATTTT,CSARPADGTDTQYF
many,TRBJ2-5,TRBV7-2,TRBD1,TGTGCCAGCAGCGTTCGACAGGGCCCCCAAGAGACCCAGTACTTC,CASSVRQGPQETQYF
.,TRBJ2-7,TRBV7-3,.,TGTGCCAGCAGCGTGGCGGAGAGCTCCTACGAGCAGTACTTC,CASSVAESSYEQYF
many,TRBJ1-5,TRBV7-8,.,TGTGCCAGCAGCTTAGTTGGGATTAATCAGCCCCAGCATTTT,CASSLVGINQPQHF
few,TRBJ1-4,TRBV20-1,.,TGCAGTGCTAGTGATTACTCCCCCGAAAAACTGTTTTTT,CSASDYSPEKLFF
.,TRBJ2-7,TRBV7-2,TRBD2,TGTGCCAGCAGCTTATCCCGGACTAGCTTGAGGTACGAGCAGTACTTC,CASSLSRTSLRYEQYF
few,TRBJ1-1,TRBV24-1,.,TGTGCCACCACAGGGGTCGGGGACACTGAAGCTTTCTTT,CATTGVGDTEAFF
many,TRBJ2-5,TRBV4-3,.,TGCGCCAGCAGCCAAGATAGGGGGGGCCGAGAGACCCAGTACTTC,CASSQDRGGRETQYF
few,TRBJ1-3,TRBV19,.,TGTGCCAGTAGTTTCCGGGGGCAAGCTGGAAACACCATATATTTT,CASSFRGQAGNTIYF
many,TRBJ1-5,TRBV5-5,.,TGTGCCAGCAGCTTGAACAATCAGCCCCAGCATTTT,CASSLNNQPQHF
few,TRBJ1-3,TRBV6-6,.,TGTGCCTCGGGCTCCTTCTCTGGAAACACCATATATTTT,CASGSFSGNTIYF
few,TRBJ1-2,TRBV12-3/TRBV12-4,.,TGTGCCAGCAGTTGGAGTGGCTATGGCTACACCTTC,CASSWSGYGYTF
few,TRBJ2-5,TRBV10-3,.,TGTGCCATCAGTGACCCCGTAGAGACCCAGTACTTC,CAISDPVETQYF
once,TRBJ2-1,TRBV7-8,TRBD2,TGTGCCAGCAGCTTAGTTCGGGGGGGCTCGGGTGAGCAGTTCTTC,CASSLVRGGSGEQFF
few,TRBJ1-1,TRBV7-3,TRBD1,TGTGCCAGCAGCTTTTGGACAGGGGCAGGCACTGAAGCTTTCTTT,CASSFWTGAGTEAFF
few,TRBJ2-2,TRBV18,.,TGTGCCAGCTCACCACGTGAGCAGAACACCGGGGAGCTGTTTTTT,CASSPREQNTGELFF
few,TRBJ2-5,TRBV7-2,TRBD2,TGTGCCAGCAGCTCTGGACTAGGGCCAGAGACCCAGTACTTC,CASSSGLGPETQYF
few,TRBJ1-1,TRBV6-1,.,TGTGCCAGCTACAGCGTCCTACTAATGAACACTGAAGCTTTCTTT,CASYSVLLMNTEAFF
.,TRBJ2-1,TRBV12-3/TRBV12-4,TRBD2,TGTGCCAGCAGGCCTATGGGCGGGAGGGTGTATGAGCAGTTCTTC,CASRPMGGRVYEQFF
few,TRBJ1-5,TRBV6-2/TRBV6-3,TRBD1,TGTGCCAGCGGCCGGGACAGGGGTGTTCAGCCCCAGCATTTT,CASGRDRGVQPQHF
.,TRBJ2-7,TRBV7-2,.,TGTGCCAGCAGCCCACCGCCCGGGACACGGGAGCAGTACTTC,CASSPPPGTREQYF